This TCR beta chain was sequenced during a study of T cell responses to AZD1222 COVID-19 vaccine. V lost 0 bases, J lost 2 bases, and 7 bases stayed unmatched. The CDR3 sequence is 16 residues long. Germline-derived CDR1 and CDR2 are SGHAT and FQNNGV. This clone has a count of ten or more. TCRdb's copy holds only in-frame clones and misses some; the assay was immunoSEQ multiplex PCR. The repertoire consists of roughly 150,000 clones, with roughly 90% occurring once and the leading ten covering more than 5.5%. The TCR comes from an adult in good health. This sample comprised peripheral blood, obtained on day 0 of AZD1222 vaccination. J is TRBJ2-7 and V is TRBV11-2; 7 bases align to TRBD2. The CDR3 is CASSLDLEGRAYEQYF. The CDR3 DNA follows: TGTGCCAGCAGCTTAGATCTGGAAGGGAGGGCCTACGAGCAGTACTTC. Full variable domain (rest looked up from reference TRBV11-2 and TRBJ2-7): EAGVAQSPRYKIIEKRQSVAFWCNPISGHATLYWYQQILGQGPKLLIQFQNNGVVDDSQLPKDRFSAERLKGVDSTLKIQPAKLEDSAVYLCASSLDLEGRAYEQYFGPGTRLTVT.